This T cell receptor (beta chain) was profiled in a study of T cell responses to AZD1222 COVID-19 vaccine. Study results and limitations: In a largely white British group with more females than males, clonal diversity was possibly underestimated. The repertoires were collected only after the peak T cell response.

Concerning this clone: Its target is unknown.

V was pared by 0 bases and J by 7 bases, with 10 bases between. The CDR3 runs to 14 residues. In germline, CDR1 is LGHDT, CDR2 YNNKEL (reference sequence). TCRdb's copy holds only in-frame clones and misses some; the assay was immunoSEQ multiplex PCR. The repertoire holds 110,000 to 150,000 clones, with 80% to 95% as singletons. The chain uses TRBV3-1 (or the pseudogene TRBV3-2) and TRBJ1-5, with D unresolved. The source is an adult in good health. Sample: peripheral blood, taken on day 0 of AZD1222 vaccination. CDR3 DNA sequence: TGTGCCAGCAGCCAAGAGGGGAGCGGCCAGCCCCAGCATTTT. As protein: CASSQEGSGQPQHF.